A selection of T cell receptor beta chains follows, all from one sample in a study of T cells in Graves' hyperthyroidism and ophthalmopathy. TCRdb independently ran MiXCR on the multiplex PCR reads; one entry per CDR3 protein. This table has about 210,000 distinct CDR3 sequences, approximately 17% appearing once. The sequenced sample consisted of blood. The source of these receptors is a man over 45 with Graves' hyperthyroidism. Both conserved end residues are part of each CDR3.

>TRBV12-3/TRBV12-4
CASTLLGVREKLFF
>TRBV18
CASSPPGLLSDTQYF
>TRBV29-1
CSVGQGADYGYTF
>TRBV2
CASSGTSGVWGEQFF
>TRBV28
CASSFLRYEQYF
>TRBV11-2
CASSFPGNGRINEQYF
>TRBV5-1
CASSRIRVAGAVEEQFF
>TRBV7-2
CASSLKGDSYNEQFF
>TRBV5-1
CASSADLAGGSYEQYF
>TRBV9
CASSVWPMNTEAFF
>TRBV7-2
CASSFEREDEQYF
>TRBV11-2
CASSLDRAGNTIYF
>TRBV6-5
CASSFTGDTQYF
>TRBV20-1
CSARGHAGEVNTEAFF
>TRBV2
CASGRGTDTQYF
>TRBV11-1
CASSLTRSLNTEAFF
>TRBV7-6
CASSLALRGTGELFF
>TRBV27
CASSLWTSGRGGGTDTQYF
>TRBV19
CASSTTGGVYEQYF
>TRBV20-1
CSATLRQQANYEQYF
>TRBV11-2
CASSFRGLQGSRNLDTQYF
>TRBV29-1
CSFRESDYNEQFF
>TRBV19
CASSPGGGGDSYEQYF
>TRBV20-1
CSATPTSGRGSTDTQYF
>TRBV27
CASSTGTPWGYGYTF
>TRBV11-3
CASSPISSTDTQYF
>TRBV29-1
CSVELPLDRRETQYF
>TRBV15
CATSRGRTYEQYF
>TRBV24-1
CATSVPAGGADTQYF
>TRBV14
CASSRRTGGISTDTQYF
>TRBV28
CASSYVLANEQFF
>TRBV5-1
CASSPGADSPLHF
>TRBV2
CASSAGTGGYEQYF
>TRBV10-3
CAISEPSGREVYNEQFF
>TRBV7-9
CASSPRGQDRSGGYTF
>TRBV29-1
CSVEDGTGNEKLFF
>TRBV2
CASSRGIAEGTEAFF
>TRBV19
CASSAYRVGEQFF
>TRBV30
CALRRGYEQYF
>TRBV7-9
CACSLGMGNAEAFF
>TRBV28
CASRPTRASNTGELFF
>TRBV6-2/TRBV6-3
CASRGGWPMNSPLHF
>TRBV4-1
CASSQYGLAEGFYEQYF
>TRBV10-1
CASSESGARSETQYF
>TRBV27
CASSPLRSVAKNIQYF
>TRBV5-8
CASRHWTGNSGANVLTF
>TRBV13
CASSLESAIGYTF
>TRBV2
CASSEEGYTF
>TRBV24-1
CATSPGGELFF
>TRBV4-1
CASSRTGAADTQYF
>TRBV7-2
CASSFGLAGGNSYEQYF
>TRBV20-1
CSARKRELIQYF
>TRBV20-1
CSADYWGRDYEQYF
>TRBV6-5
CASSYSDRATYEQYF